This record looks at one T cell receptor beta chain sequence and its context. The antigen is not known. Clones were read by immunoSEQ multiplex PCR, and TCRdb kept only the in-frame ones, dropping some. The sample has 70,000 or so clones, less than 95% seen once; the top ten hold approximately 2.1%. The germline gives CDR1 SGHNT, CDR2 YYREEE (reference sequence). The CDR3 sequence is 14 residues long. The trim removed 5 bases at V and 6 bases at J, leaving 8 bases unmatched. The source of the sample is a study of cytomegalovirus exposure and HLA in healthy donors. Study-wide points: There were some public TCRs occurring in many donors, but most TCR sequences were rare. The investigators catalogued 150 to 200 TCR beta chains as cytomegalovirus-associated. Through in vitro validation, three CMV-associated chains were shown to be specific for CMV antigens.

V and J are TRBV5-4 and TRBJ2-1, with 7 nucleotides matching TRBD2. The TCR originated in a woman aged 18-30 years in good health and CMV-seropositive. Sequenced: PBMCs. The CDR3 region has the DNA TGTGCCAGCAGGGAACGGGGAGGGGCCAATGAGCAGTTCTTC. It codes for CASRERGGANEQFF.